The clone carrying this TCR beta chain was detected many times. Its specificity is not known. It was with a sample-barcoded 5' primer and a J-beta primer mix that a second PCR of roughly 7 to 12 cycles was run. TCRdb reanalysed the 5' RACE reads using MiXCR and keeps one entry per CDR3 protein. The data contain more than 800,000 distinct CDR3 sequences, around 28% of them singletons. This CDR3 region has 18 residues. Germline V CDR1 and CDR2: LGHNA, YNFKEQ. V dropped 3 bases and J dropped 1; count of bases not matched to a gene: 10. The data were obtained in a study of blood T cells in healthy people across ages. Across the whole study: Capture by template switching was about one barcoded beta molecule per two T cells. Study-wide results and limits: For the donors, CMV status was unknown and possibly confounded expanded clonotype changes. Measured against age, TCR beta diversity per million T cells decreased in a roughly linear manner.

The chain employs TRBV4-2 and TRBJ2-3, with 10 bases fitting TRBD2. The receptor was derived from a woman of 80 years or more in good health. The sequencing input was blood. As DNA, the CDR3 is TGTGCCAGCAGCCAGGGGACTAGTAGCGGGGGGCGCACAGATACGCAGTATTTT. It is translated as CASSQGTSSGGRTDTQYF.